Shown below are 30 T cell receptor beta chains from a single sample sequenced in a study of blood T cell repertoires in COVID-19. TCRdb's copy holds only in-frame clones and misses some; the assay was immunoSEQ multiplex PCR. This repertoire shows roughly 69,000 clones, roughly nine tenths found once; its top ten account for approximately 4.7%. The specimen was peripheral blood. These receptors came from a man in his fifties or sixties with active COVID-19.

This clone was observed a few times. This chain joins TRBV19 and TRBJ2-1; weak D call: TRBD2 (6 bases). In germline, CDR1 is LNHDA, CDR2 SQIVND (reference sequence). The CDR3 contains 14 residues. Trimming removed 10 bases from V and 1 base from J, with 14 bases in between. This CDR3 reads CATSRGRSYNEQFF. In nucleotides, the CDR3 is TGTGCCACCTCACGGGGGAGGTCCTACAATGAGCAGTTCTTC.

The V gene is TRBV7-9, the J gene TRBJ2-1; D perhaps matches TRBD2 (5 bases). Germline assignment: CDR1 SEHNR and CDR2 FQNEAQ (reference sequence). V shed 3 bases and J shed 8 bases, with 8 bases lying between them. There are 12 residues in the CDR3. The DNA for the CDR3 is TGTGCCAGCAGCTTTAGCGTATATGAGCAGTTCTTC. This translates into CASSFSVYEQFF.

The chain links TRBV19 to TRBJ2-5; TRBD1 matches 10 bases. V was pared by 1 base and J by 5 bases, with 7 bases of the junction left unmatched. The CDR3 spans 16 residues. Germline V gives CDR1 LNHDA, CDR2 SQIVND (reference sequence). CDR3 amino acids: CASSIGPGQGRETQYF. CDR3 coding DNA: TGTGCCAGTAGTATAGGACCGGGACAGGGGCGGGAGACCCAGTACTTC.

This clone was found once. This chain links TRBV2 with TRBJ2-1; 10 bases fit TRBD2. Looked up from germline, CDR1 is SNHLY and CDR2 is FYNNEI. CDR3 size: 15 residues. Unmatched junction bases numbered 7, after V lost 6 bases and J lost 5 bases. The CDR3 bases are TGTGCCAGCAGGGACAGCGGGACTAGCGACAATGAGCAGTTCTTC. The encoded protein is CASRDSGTSDNEQFF.

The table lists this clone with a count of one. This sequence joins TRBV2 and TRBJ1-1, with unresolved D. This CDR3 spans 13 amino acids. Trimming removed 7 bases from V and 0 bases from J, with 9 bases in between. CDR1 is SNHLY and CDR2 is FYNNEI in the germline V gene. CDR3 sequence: CASNAGMNTEAFF. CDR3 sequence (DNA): TGTGCCAGCAATGCAGGCATGAACACTGAAGCTTTCTTT.

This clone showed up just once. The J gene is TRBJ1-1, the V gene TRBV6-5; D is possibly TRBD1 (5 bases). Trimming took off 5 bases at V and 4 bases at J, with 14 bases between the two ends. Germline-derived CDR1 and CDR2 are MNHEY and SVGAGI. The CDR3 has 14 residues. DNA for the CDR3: TGTGCCAGCAGTCTCAGGGTTCCCGTCACTGAAGCTTTCTTT. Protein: CASSLRVPVTEAFF.

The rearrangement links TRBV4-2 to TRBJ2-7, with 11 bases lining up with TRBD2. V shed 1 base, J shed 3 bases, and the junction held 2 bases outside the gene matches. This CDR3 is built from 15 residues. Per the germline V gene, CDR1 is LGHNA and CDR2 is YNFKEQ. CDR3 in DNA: TGTGCCAGCAGCCAAGTTACTAGCGGGGGCTACGAGCAGTACTTC. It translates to CASSQVTSGGYEQYF.

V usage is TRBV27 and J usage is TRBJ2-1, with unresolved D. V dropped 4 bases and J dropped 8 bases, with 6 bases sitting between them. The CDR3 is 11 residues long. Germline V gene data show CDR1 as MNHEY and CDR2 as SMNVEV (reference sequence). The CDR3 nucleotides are TGTGCCAGCAGTTCTGGCTATGAGCAGTTCTTC. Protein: CASSSGYEQFF.

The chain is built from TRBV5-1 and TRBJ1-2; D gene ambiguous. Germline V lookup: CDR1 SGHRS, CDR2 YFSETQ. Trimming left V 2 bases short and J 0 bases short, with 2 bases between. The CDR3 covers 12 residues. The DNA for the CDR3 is TGCGCCAGCAGCTTTACTAACTATGGCTACACCTTC. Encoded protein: CASSFTNYGYTF.

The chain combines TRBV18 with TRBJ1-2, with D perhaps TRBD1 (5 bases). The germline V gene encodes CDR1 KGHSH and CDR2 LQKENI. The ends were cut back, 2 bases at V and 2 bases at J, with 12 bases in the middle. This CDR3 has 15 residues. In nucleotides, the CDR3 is TGTGCCAGCTCACCAGTCGACAGCCCAAACTATGGCTACACCTTC. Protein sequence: CASSPVDSPNYGYTF.

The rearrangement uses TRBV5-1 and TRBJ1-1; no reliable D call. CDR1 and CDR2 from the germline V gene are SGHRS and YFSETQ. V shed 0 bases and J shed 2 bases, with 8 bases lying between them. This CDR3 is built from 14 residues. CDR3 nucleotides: TGCGCCAGCAGCTTGGTCGGGGATAACACTGAAGCTTTCTTT. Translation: CASSLVGDNTEAFF.

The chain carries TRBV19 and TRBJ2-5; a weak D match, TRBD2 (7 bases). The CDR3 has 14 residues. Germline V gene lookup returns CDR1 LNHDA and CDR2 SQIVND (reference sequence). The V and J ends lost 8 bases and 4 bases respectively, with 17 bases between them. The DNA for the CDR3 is TGTGCCAGTCGAAGGTCAGGGGAGGGAGAGACCCAGTACTTC. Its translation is CASRRSGEGETQYF.

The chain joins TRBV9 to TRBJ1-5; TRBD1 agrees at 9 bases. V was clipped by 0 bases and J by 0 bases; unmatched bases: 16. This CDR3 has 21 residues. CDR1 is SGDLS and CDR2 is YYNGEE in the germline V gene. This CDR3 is CASSVASTGQGIGCSNQPQHF. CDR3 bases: TGTGCCAGCAGCGTAGCTTCTACCGGACAGGGGATAGGATGTAGCAATCAGCCCCAGCATTTT.

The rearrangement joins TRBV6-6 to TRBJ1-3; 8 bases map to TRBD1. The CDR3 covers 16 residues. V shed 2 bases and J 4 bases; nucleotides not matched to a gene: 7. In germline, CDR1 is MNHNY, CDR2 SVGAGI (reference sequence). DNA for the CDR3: TGTGCCAGCAGTTACGATCAGGGGGCTGCAGGAAACACCATATATTTT. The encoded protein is CASSYDQGAAGNTIYF.

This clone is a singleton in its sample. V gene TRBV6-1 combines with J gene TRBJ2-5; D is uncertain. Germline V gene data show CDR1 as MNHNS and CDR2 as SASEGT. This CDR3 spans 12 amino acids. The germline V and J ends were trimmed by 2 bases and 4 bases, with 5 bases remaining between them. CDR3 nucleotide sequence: TGTGCCAGCAGTGAAACTATAGAGACCCAGTACTTC. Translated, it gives CASSETIETQYF.

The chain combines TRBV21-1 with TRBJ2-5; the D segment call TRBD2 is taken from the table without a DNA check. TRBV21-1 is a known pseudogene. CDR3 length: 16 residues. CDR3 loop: CASSKGRGGQQETQYF. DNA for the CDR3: TGTGCCAGCAGCAAAGGTCGGGGGGGCCAACAAGAGACCCAGTACTTC.

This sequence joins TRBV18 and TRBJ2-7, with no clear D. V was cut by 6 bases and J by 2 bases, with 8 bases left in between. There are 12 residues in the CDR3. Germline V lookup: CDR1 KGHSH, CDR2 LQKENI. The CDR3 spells CASSAAPYEQYF. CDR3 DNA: TGTGCCAGCTCGGCGGCACCCTACGAGCAGTACTTC.

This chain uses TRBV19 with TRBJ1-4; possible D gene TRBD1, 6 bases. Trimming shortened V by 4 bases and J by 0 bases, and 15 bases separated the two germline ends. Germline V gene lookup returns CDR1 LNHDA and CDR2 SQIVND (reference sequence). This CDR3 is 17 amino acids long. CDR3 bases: TGTGCCAGTAGTACCCGGGGGGGGCAGGCAACTAATGAAAAACTGTTTTTT. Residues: CASSTRGGQATNEKLFF. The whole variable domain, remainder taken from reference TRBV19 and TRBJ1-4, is DGGITQSPKYLFRKEGQNVTLSCEQNLNHDAMYWYRQDPGQGLRLIYYSQIVNDFQKGDIAEGYSVSREKKESFPLTVTSAQKNPTAFYLCASSTRGGQATNEKLFFGSGTQLSVL.

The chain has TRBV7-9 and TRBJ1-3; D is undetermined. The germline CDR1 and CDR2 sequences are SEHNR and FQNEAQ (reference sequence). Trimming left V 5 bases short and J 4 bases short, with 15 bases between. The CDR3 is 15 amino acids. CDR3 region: CASSTRGAAGNTIYF. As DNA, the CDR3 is TGTGCCAGCAGCACACGGGGAGCCGCAGGAAACACCATATATTTT.

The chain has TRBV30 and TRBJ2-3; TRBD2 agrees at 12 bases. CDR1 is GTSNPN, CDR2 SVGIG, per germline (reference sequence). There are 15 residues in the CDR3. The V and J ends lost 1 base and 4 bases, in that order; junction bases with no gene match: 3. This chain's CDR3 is CAWSGLAGVSDTQYF. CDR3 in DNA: TGTGCCTGGAGTGGACTAGCGGGAGTTTCAGATACGCAGTATTTT. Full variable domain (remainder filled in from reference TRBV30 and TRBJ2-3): SQTIHQWPATLVQPVGSPLSLECTVEGTSNPNLYWYRQAAGRGLQLLFYSVGIGQISSEVPQNLSASRPQDRQFILSSKKLLLSDSGFYLCAWSGLAGVSDTQYFGPGTRLTVL.

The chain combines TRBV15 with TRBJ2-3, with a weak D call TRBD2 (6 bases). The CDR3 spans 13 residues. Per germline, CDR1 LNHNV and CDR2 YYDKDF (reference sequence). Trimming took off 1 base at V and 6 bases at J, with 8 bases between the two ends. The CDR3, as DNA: TGTGCCACCAGCAGAGCGGGGGTCGATACGCAGTATTTT. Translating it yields CATSRAGVDTQYF.

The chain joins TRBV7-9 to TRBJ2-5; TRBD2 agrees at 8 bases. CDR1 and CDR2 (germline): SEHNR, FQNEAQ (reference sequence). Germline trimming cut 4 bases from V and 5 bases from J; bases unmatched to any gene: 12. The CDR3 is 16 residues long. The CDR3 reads CASSSLLSGERETQYF. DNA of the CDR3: TGTGCCAGCAGCTCCCTTCTTAGCGGGGAGCGGGAGACCCAGTACTTC.

The CDR3 coding sequence is TGTGCCAGCAGCCGGGACAGGGCTTACGAGCAGTACTTC. It yields the protein CASSRDRAYEQYF. This sequence joins TRBV7-2 and TRBJ2-7; TRBD1 aligns across 9 bases. Germline V gives CDR1 SGHTA, CDR2 FQGNSA. This CDR3 region has 13 residues. V gave up 5 bases and J gave up 4 bases; unmatched junction bases: 3.

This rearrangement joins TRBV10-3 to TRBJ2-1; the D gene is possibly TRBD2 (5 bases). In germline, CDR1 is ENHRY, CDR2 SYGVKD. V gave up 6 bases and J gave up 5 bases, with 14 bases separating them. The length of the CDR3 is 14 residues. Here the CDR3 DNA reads TGTGCCATCAGCAATGGGCTAGCAGACAATGAGCAGTTCTTC. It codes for CAISNGLADNEQFF.

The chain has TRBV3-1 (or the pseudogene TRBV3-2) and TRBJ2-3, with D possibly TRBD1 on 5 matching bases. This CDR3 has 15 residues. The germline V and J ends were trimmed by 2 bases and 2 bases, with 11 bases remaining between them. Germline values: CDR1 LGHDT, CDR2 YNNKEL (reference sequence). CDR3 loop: CASSQQGYDTDTQYF. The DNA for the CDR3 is TGTGCCAGCAGCCAACAGGGATATGACACAGATACGCAGTATTTT.

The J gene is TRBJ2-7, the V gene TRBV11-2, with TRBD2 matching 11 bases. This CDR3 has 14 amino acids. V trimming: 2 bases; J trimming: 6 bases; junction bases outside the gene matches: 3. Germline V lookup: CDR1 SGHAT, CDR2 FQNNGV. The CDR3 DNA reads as TGTGCCAGCAGCTTATCAGGACTAGCGGGCGAGCAGTACTTC. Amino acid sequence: CASSLSGLAGEQYF.

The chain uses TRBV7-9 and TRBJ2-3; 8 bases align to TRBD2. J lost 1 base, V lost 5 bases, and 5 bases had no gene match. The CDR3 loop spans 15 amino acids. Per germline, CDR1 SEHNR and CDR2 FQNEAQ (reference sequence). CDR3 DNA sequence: TGTGCCAGCAGCCCGGGAGGGGGAGGCACAGATACGCAGTATTTT. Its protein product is CASSPGGGGTDTQYF.

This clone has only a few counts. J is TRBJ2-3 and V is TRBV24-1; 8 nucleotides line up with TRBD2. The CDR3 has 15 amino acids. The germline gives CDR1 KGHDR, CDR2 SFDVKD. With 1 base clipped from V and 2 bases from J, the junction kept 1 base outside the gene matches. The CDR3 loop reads CATSDLAGDTDTQYF. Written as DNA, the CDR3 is TGTGCCACCAGTGATTTAGCGGGAGACACAGATACGCAGTATTTT.

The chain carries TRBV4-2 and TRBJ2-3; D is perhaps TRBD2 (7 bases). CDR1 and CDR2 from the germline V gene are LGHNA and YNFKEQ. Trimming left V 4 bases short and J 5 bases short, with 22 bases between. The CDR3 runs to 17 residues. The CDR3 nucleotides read TGTGCCAGCAGCCCTGGGGTGGGGGGGCCTGTTGTAGATACGCAGTATTTT. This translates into CASSPGVGGPVVDTQYF.

DNA of the CDR3: TGTGCCAGCAGTTATGAGAATCATGAGCAGTTCTTC. It translates to CASSYENHEQFF. The V gene is TRBV6-2 or TRBV6-3, the J gene TRBJ2-1, with D unclear. The CDR3 is made up of 12 amino acids. Trimming pared 3 bases from V and 8 bases from J, leaving 8 bases between. From germline, CDR1 is MNHEY and CDR2 SVGEGT.